This T cell receptor beta chain came from a study of blood T cell repertoires in COVID-19. Study summary: Sites across the United States, Italy and Spain contributed samples from acute and convalescent COVID-19.

Some clones are missing from TCRdb's copy, which holds only in-frame ones; the method was immunoSEQ multiplex PCR. The profile shows 300,000 to 400,000 clones, 85% to 95% of them singletons. CDR1 and CDR2 from the germline V gene are SNHLY and FYNNEI. J lost 0 bases, V lost 2 bases, and 7 bases had no gene match. This CDR3 has 17 amino acids. Ages ranged from roughly 18 to 100 years, with residence in under 25 US areas. Allocation to cohorts depended on clinical history reported by the participants. A COVID-19 case had been met by exposed participants during the 2 weeks before study entry. The rearrangement links TRBV2 to TRBJ1-2; 9 nucleotides agree with TRBD1. Sequences were obtained from PBMCs or T cells enriched from blood (not recorded which). This sequence originates from a woman in her 30s who had been exposed to COVID-19. This chain's CDR3 is CASSEFGGQGANYGYTF. Written as DNA, the CDR3 is TGTGCCAGCAGTGAATTTGGGGGACAGGGAGCTAACTATGGCTACACCTTC. Full variable domain (rest looked up from reference TRBV2 and TRBJ1-2): EPEVTQTPSHQVTQMGQEVILRCVPISNHLYFYWYRQILGQKVEFLVSFYNNEISEKSEIFDDQFSVERPDGSNFTLKIRSTKLEDSAMYFCASSEFGGQGANYGYTFGSGTRLTVV.